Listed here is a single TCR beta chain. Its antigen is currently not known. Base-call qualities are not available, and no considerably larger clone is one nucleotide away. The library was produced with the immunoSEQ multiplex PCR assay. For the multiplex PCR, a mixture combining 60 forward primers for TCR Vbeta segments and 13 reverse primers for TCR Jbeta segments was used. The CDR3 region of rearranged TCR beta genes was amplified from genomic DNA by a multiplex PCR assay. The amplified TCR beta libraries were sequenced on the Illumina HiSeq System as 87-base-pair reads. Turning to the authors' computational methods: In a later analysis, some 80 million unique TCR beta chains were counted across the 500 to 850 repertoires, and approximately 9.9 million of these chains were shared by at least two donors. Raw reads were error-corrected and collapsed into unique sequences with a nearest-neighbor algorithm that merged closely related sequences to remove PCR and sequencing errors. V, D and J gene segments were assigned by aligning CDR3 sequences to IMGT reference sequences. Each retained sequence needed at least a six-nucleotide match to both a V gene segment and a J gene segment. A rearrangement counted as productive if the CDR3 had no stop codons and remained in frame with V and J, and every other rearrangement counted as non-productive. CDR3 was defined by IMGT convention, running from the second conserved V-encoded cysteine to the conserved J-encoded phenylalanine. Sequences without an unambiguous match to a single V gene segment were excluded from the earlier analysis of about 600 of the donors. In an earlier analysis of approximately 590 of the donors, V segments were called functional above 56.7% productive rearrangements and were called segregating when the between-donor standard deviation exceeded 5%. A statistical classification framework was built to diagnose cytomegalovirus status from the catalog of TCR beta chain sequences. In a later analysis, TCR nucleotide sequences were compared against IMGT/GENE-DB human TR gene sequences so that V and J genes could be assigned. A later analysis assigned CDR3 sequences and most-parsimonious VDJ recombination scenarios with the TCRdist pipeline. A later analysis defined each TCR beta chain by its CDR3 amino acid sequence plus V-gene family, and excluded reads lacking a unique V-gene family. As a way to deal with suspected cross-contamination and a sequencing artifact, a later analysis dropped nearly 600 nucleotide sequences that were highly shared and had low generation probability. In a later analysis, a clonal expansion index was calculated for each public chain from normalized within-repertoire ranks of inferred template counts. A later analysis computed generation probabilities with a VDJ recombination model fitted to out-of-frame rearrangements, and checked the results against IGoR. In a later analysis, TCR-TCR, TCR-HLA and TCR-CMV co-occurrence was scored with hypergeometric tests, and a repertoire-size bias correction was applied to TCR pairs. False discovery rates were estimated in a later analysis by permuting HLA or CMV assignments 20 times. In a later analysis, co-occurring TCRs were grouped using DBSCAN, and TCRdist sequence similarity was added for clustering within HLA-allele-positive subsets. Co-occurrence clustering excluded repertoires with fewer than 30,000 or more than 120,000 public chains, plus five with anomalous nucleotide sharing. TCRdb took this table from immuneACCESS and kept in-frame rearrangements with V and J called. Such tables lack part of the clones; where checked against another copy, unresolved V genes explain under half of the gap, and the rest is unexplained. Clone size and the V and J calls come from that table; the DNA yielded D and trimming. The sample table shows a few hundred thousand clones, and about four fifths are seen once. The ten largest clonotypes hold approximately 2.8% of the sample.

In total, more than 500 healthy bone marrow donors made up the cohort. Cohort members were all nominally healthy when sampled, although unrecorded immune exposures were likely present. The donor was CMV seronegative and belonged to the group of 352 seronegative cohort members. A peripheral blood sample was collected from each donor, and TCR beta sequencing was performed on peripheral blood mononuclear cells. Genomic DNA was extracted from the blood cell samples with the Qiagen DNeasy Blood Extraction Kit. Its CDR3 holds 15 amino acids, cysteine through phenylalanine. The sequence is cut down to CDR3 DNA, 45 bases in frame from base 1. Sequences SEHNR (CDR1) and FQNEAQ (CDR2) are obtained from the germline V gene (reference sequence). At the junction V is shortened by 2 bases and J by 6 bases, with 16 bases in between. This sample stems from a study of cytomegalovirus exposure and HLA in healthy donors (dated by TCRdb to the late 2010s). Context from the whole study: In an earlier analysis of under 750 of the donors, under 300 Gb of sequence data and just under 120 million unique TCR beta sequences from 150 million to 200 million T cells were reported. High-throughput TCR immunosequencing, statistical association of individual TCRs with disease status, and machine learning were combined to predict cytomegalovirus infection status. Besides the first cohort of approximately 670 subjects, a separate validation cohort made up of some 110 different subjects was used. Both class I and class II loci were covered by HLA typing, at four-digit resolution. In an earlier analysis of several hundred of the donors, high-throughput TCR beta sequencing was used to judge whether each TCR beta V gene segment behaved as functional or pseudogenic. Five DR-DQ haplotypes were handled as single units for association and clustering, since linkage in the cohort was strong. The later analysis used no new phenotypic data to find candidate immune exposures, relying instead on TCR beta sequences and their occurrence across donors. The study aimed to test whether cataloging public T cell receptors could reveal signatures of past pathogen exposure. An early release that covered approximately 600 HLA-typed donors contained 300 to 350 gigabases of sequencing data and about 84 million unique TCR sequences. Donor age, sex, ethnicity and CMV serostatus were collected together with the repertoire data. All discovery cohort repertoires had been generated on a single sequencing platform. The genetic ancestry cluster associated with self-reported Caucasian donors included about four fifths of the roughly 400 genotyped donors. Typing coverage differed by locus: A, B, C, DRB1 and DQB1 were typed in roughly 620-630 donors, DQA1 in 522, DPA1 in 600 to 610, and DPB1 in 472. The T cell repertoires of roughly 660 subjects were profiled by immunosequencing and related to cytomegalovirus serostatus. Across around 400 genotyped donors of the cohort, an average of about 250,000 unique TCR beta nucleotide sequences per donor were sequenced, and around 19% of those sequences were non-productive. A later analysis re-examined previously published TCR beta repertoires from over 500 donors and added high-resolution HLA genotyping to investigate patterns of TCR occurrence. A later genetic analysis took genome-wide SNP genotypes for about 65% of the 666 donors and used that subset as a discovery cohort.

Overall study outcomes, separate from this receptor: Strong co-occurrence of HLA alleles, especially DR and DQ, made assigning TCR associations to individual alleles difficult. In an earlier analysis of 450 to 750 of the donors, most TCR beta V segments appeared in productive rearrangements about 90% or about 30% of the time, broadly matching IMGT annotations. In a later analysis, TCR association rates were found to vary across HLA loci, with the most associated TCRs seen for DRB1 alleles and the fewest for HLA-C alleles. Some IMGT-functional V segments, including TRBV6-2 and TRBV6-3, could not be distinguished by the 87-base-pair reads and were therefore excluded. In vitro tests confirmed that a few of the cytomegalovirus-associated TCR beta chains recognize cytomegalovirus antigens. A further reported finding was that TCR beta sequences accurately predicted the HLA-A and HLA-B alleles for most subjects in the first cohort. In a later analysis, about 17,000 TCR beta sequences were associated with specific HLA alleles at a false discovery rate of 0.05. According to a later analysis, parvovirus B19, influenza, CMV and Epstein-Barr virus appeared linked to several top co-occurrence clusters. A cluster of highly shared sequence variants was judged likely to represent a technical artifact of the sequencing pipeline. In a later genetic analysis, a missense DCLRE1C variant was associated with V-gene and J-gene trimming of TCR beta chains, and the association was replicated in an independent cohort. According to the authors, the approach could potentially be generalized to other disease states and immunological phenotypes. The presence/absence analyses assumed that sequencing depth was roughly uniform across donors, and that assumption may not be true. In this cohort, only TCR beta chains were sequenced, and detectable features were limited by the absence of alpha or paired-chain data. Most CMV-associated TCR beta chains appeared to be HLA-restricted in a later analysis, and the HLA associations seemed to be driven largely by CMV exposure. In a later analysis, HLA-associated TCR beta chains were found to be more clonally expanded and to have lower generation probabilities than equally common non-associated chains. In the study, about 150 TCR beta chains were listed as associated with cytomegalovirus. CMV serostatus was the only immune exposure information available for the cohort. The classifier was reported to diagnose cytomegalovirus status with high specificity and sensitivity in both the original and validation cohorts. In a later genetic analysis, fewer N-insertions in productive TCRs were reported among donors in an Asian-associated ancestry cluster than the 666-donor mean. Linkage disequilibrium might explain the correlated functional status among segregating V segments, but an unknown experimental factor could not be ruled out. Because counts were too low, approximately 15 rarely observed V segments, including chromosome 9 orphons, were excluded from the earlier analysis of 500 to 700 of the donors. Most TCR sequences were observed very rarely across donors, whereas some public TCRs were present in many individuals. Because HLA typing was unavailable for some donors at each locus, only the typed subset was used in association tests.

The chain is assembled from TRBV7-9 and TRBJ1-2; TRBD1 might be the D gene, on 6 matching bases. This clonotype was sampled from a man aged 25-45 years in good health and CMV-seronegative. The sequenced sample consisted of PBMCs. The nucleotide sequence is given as TGTGCCAGCAGCTTAATTGCAGGGGCCGGAGATGGCTACACCTTC. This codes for CASSLIAGAGDGYTF. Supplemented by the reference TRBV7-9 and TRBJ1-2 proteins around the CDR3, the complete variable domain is DTGVSQNPRHKITKRGQNVTFRCDPISEHNRLYWYRQTLGQGPEFLTYFQNEAQLEKSRLLSDRFSAERPKGSFSTLEIQRTEQGDSAMYLCASSLIAGAGDGYTFGSGTRLTVV.